This is a list of T cell receptor beta chains from one sample in a study of regulatory T cells in long-lasting Graves disease. A single record per CDR3 protein comes from TCRdb applying MiXCR to the multiplex PCR reads. The repertoire holds hundreds of thousands of distinct CDR3 sequences, with around a fifth as singletons. Here the sequenced sample was peripheral blood mononuclear cells (PBMCs), taken when the disease was refractory, from a patient treated with antithyroid drugs. The receptors here all came from a female donor with Graves disease. Both conserved end residues are trimmed from each CDR3.

v_gene,j_gene,len,CDR3aa
TRBV7-9,TRBJ2-3,14,ASSPWTSRHSDTQY
TRBV5-1,TRBJ1-2,9,ASSLEGGYT
TRBV28,TRBJ1-5,10,AIQGSNQPQH
TRBV28,TRBJ2-5,15,ASSRTRDWGSQETQY
TRBV5-6,TRBJ2-7,13,ASSLAPTGYYEQY
TRBV12-3/TRBV12-4,TRBJ2-3,14,ASSLPTGTGSEAQY
TRBV6-1,TRBJ1-4,12,ASGTASTNEKLF
TRBV2,TRBJ1-1,12,ASSEGRANTEAF
TRBV29-1,TRBJ1-1,11,SVENRMNTEAF
TRBV4-1,TRBJ2-5,15,ASSQDFRTGGRETQY
TRBV20-1,TRBJ1-5,9,SASWDQPQH
TRBV6-2/TRBV6-3,TRBJ2-1,11,ASGGLATNEQF
TRBV25-1,TRBJ1-4,12,ASGKDRGLEKLF
TRBV24-1,TRBJ1-2,12,ATSDGRHSRGYT
TRBV20-1,TRBJ1-2,9,SANMNYGYT
TRBV3-1,TRBJ1-1,10,ASRHGAAVAF
TRBV28,TRBJ2-7,14,ASSESGTGGTYEQY
TRBV28,TRBJ2-7,10,ASPLVVYEQY
TRBV15,TRBJ1-5,12,ATSRTSGDQPQH
TRBV19,TRBJ1-2,15,ASSIDIRGQGANGYT
TRBV5-1,TRBJ2-7,16,ASSLSYRQATSSYEQY
TRBV4-1,TRBJ1-1,13,ASSQAVGRRTEAF
TRBV27,TRBJ2-3,15,ASSWGTAGISLDTQY
TRBV20-1,TRBJ1-1,12,SAGHLRMNTEAF
TRBV6-2/TRBV6-3,TRBJ2-2,16,ASSYSTWRGAYTGELF
TRBV2,TRBJ2-7,10,ASRVDSYEQY
TRBV6-1,TRBJ2-7,15,ASSERLAGGSSYEQY
TRBV5-1,TRBJ2-3,15,ASSLETSGGGTDTQY
TRBV12-5,TRBJ1-2,13,ASGLVLGPGDGYT
TRBV20-1,TRBJ2-3,15,SARGRPPGPHTDTQY
TRBV30,TRBJ1-1,9,AWTRGTEAF
TRBV6-5,TRBJ2-2,15,ASSYLAGGPVSGELF
TRBV20-1,TRBJ2-7,12,SARDGDRSYGQY
TRBV13,TRBJ1-1,10,ASSFGNTEAF
TRBV7-3,TRBJ2-5,14,ASSSGLAGGQETQY
TRBV7-2,TRBJ2-7,14,ASSAPGTGTSYEQY
TRBV30,TRBJ2-2,11,ALDEGLTGELF
TRBV10-3,TRBJ1-1,13,AISTAGTGGTEAF
TRBV10-3,TRBJ1-4,9,AISAGEKLF
TRBV6-1,TRBJ2-5,11,ASSDGRRETQY
TRBV28,TRBJ1-4,12,ASNIPGPREKLF
TRBV12-3/TRBV12-4,TRBJ1-1,13,ASSSPSRGNAEAF
TRBV4-3,TRBJ1-2,12,ASSQETGMVGYT
TRBV12-3/TRBV12-4,TRBJ1-5,12,ASSRDGRNQPQH
TRBV6-2/TRBV6-3,TRBJ1-1,13,ASSPHITWTGEAF
TRBV4-1,TRBJ1-1,14,ASSQDRGRTRPEAF
TRBV5-1,TRBJ2-7,12,ASSFSGETREQY
TRBV7-9,TRBJ1-2,12,ASSSQEAYNGYT
TRBV5-4,TRBJ1-1,12,AGSIGIPASEAF
TRBV6-1,TRBJ2-2,14,ASRRPTGGGAGELF
TRBV25-1,TRBJ1-2,14,ASSELGPTGDDGYT
TRBV27,TRBJ2-7,14,AIRGLAGGPPSEQY
TRBV11-2,TRBJ2-7,13,ASSLNRGKDYEQY
TRBV7-9,TRBJ2-2,14,ASSARTGTNTGELF
TRBV24-1,TRBJ1-2,11,ATSGPGDYGYT
TRBV2,TRBJ2-7,12,AGTSTSGSYEQY
TRBV7-8,TRBJ1-1,12,ASSGQHELAEAF
TRBV5-1,TRBJ2-2,13,ASSEQGAGTGELF
TRBV19,TRBJ2-1,13,ASSMQGGGYNEQF